The T cell receptor beta chain under discussion was sequenced for a study of T cell repertoires in cytomegalovirus infection. The wider study: Public TCR beta signatures were indicative of both CMV infection and a matching HLA type.

MiXCR, applied by TCRdb to the reads, yields one record per CDR3 protein. This table holds around 750,000 distinct CDR3 sequences, 32% found once. The table lists this clonotype with a count of one. No antigen is known for it. V shed 2 bases and J 1 base; nucleotides not matched to a gene: 6. The CDR3 has 15 amino acids. Germline V gives CDR1 SQVTM, CDR2 ANQGSEA. Findings of the study overall: Dominant in the ex vivo response were TCR beta clonotypes restricted by HLA-C and specific for CMV.

The chain is built from TRBV29-1 and TRBJ1-2; 8 bases agree with TRBD1. The receptor's source is a human donor in good health (CMV status not recorded). Some clones in this sample may be carry-over from other donors' samples. Specimen: cultured CD8+ T cells from PBMCs, collected from culture after CMV antigen stimulation. The CDR3 DNA sequence: TGCAGCGTTGAAAGGACAGGGATCAGTAACTATGGCTACACCTTC. Its protein product is CSVERTGISNYGYTF.